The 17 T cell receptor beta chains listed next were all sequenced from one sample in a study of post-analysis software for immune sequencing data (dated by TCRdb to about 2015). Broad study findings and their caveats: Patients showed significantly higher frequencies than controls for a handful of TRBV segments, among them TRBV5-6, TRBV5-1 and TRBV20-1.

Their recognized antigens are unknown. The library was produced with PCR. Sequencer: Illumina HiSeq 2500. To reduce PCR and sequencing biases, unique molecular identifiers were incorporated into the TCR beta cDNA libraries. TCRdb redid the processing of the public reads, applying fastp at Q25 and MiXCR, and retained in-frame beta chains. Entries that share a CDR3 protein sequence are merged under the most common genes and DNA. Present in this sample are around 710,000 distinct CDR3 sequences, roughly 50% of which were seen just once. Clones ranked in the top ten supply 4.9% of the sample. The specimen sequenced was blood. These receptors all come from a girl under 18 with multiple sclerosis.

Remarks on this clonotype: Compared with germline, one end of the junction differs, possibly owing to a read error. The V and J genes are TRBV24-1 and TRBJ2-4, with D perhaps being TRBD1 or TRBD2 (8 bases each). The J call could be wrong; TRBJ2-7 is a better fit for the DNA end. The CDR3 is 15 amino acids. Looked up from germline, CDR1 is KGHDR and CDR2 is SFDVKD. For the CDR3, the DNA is TGTACCACCAGCGGGGGCAGGGGGCGCTTCGACGAGCAGTACTTC. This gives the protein CTTSGGRGRFDEQYF.

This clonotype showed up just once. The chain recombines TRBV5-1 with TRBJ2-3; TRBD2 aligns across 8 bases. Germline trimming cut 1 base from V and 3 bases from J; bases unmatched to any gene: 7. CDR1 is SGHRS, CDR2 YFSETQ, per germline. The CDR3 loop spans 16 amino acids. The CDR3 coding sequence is TGCGCCAGCAGCTTGAGCAGCGGGAGAGCAACAGATACGCAGTATTTT. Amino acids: CASSLSSGRATDTQYF.

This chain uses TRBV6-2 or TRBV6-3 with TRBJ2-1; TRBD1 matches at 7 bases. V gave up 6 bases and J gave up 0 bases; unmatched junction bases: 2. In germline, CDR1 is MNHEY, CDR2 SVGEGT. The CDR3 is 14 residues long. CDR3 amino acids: CASRGQASYNEQFF. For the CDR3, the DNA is TGTGCCAGCAGAGGACAGGCCTCCTACAATGAGCAGTTCTTC.

The CDR3 bases are TGTGCCAGCAGACCCCGGACAGGCAGGAGCGAGCAGTACTTC. As protein: CASRPRTGRSEQYF. This chain links TRBV6-5 with TRBJ2-7, with 7 positions matching TRBD1. CDR3 size: 14 residues. Per the germline V gene, CDR1 is MNHEY and CDR2 is SVGAGI. V trimming: 6 bases; J trimming: 6 bases; junction bases outside the gene matches: 11.

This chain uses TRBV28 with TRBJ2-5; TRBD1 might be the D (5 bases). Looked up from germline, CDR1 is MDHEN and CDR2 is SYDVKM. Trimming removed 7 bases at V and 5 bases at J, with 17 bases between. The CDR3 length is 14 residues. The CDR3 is CASNEAGPRETQYF. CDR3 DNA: TGTGCCAGCAACGAGGCAGGGCCACGCGAGACCCAGTACTTC.

The CDR3 loop is CSAGQGVVYEQYF. CDR3 bases: TGCAGTGCGGGACAGGGGGTAGTTTACGAGCAGTACTTC. The V gene is TRBV20-1, the J gene TRBJ2-7, with 11 bases lining up with TRBD1. Germline V gene lookup returns CDR1 DFQATT and CDR2 SNEGSKA (reference sequence). Trimming at V came to 6 bases and at J to 4 bases, leaving 5 bases not matched to a gene. CDR3 length: 13 amino acids.

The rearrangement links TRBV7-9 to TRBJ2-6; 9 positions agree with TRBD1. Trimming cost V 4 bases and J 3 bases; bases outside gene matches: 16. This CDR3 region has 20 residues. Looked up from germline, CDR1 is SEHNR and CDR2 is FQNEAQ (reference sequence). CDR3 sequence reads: CASSYATGTGKLVGANVLTF. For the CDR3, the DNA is TGTGCCAGCAGCTACGCCACCGGGACAGGGAAATTAGTTGGGGCCAACGTCCTGACTTTC. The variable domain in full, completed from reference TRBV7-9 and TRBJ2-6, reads DTGVSQNPRHKITKRGQNVTFRCDPISEHNRLYWYRQTLGQGPEFLTYFQNEAQLEKSRLLSDRFSAERPKGSFSTLEIQRTEQGDSAMYLCASSYATGTGKLVGANVLTFGAGSRLTVL.

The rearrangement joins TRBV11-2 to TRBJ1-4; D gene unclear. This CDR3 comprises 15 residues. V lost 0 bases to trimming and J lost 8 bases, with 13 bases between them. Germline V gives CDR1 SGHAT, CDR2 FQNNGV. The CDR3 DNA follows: TGTGCCAGCAGCTTAGATTTACTAGCGAAGGAAAAACTGTTTTTT. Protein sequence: CASSLDLLAKEKLFF. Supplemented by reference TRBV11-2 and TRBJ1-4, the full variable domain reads EAGVAQSPRYKIIEKRQSVAFWCNPISGHATLYWYQQILGQGPKLLIQFQNNGVVDDSQLPKDRFSAERLKGVDSTLKIQPAKLEDSAVYLCASSLDLLAKEKLFFGSGTQLSVL.

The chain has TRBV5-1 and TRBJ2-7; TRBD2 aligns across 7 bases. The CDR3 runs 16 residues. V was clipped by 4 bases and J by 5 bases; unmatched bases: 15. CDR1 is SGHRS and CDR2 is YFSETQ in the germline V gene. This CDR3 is CASSRPPERDYNEQYF. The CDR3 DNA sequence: TGCGCCAGCAGCCGACCCCCGGAGCGGGATTATAACGAGCAGTACTTC.

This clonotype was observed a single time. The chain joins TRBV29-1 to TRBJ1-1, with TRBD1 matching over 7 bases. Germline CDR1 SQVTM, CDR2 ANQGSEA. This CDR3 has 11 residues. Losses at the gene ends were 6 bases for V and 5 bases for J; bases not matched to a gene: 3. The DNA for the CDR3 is TGCAGCGTATTGACAGGGACTGAAGCTTTCTTT. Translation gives CSVLTGTEAFF.

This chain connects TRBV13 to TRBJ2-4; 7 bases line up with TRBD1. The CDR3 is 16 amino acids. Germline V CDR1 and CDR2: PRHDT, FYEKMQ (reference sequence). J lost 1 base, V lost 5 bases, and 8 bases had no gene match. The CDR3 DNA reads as TGTGCCAGCAGCCCCCGACAGGGAAGGGCCAAAAACATTCAGTACTTC. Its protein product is CASSPRQGRAKNIQYF.

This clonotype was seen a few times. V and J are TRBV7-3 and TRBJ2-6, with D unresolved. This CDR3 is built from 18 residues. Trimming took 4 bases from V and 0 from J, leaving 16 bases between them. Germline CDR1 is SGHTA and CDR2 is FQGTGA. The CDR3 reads CASSSGERILSGANVLTF. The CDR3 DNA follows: TGTGCCAGCAGCTCCGGAGAGCGAATCCTCTCTGGGGCCAACGTCCTGACTTTC.

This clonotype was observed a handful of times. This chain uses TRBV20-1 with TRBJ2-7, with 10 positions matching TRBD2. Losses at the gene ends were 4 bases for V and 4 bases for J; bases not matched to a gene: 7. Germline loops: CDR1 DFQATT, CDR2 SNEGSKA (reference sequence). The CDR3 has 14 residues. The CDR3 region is CSATSSGSKYEQYF. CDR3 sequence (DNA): TGCAGTGCTACTTCTAGCGGGAGTAAATACGAGCAGTACTTC.

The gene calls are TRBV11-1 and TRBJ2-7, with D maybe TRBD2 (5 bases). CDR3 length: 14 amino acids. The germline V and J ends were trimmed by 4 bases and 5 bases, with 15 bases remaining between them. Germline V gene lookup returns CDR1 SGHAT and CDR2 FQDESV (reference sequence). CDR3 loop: CASSSGLSTDEQYF. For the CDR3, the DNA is TGTGCCAGCAGCTCCGGACTCTCAACGGACGAGCAGTACTTC. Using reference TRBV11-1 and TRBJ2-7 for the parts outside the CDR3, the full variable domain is EAEVAQSPRYKITEKSQAVAFWCDPISGHATLYWYRQILGQGPELLVQFQDESVVDDSQLPKDRFSAERLKGVDSTLKIQPAELGDSAMYLCASSSGLSTDEQYFGPGTRLTVT.

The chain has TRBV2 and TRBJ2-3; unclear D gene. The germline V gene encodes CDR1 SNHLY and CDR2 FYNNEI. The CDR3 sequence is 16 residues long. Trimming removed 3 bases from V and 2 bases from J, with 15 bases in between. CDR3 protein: CASSEVTRLNTDTQYF. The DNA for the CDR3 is TGTGCCAGCAGTGAGGTTACAAGGCTTAACACAGATACGCAGTATTTT.

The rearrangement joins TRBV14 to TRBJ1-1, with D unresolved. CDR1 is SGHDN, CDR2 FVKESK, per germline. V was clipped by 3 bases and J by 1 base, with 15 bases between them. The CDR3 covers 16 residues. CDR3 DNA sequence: TGTGCCAGCAGCCATTTAGTGTGGAGGTGGAACACTGAAGCTTTCTTT. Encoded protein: CASSHLVWRWNTEAFF.

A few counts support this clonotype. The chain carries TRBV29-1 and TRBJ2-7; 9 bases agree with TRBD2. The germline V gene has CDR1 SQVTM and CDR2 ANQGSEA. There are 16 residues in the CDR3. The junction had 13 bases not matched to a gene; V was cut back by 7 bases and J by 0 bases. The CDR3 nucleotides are TGCAGCGGGGTTGGTCTAGCGGGAACCGGCTCCTACGAGCAGTACTTC. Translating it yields CSGVGLAGTGSYEQYF.